The 22 T cell receptor beta chains given below trace back to one sample, sequenced in a study of lymphopenia after photon versus proton radiotherapy. The protocol was immunoSEQ multiplex PCR, while the TCRdb copy is restricted to in-frame clones and leaves out a portion. The sample shows 25,000 to 30,000 clones, 90% of them seen only once. The specimen comprised peripheral blood, sampled from a patient treated with photon-based radiotherapy. These receptors all come from a woman between 45 and 60 years old with cholangiocarcinoma.

The chain joins TRBV11-2 to TRBJ1-2, with D maybe TRBD1 (5 bases). Trimming stripped 5 bases from V and 0 bases from J, with 19 bases between. Germline V gene lookup returns CDR1 SGHAT and CDR2 FQNNGV. The CDR3 has 17 amino acids. CDR3 loop: CASSLGSGREANYGYTF. CDR3 DNA sequence: TGTGCCAGCAGCCTAGGCTCGGGCAGGGAAGCTAACTATGGCTACACCTTC. Full variable domain (remainder filled in from reference TRBV11-2 and TRBJ1-2): EAGVAQSPRYKIIEKRQSVAFWCNPISGHATLYWYQQILGQGPKLLIQFQNNGVVDDSQLPKDRFSAERLKGVDSTLKIQPAKLEDSAVYLCASSLGSGREANYGYTFGSGTRLTVV.

The V call is TRBV19, the J call TRBJ1-1; D remains ambiguous. The germline V gene has CDR1 LNHDA and CDR2 SQIVND (reference sequence). The CDR3 sequence is 11 residues long. V lost 5 bases, J lost 6 bases, and 7 bases lay in between. CDR3 coding DNA: TGTGCCAGTAGTTTATTCTCTGAAGCTTTCTTT. Translated: CASSLFSEAFF.

This sequence joins TRBV12-5 and TRBJ1-6; 7 bases are shared with TRBD1. V lost 5 bases and J lost 7; bases outside the gene matches: 8. The CDR3 loop spans 15 amino acids. CDR1 and CDR2 (germline): LGHNT, FRNRAP. CDR3 coding DNA: TGTGCTAGTGGTAACTCTGACAGGGTAAATTCACCCCTCCACTTT. Its translation is CASGNSDRVNSPLHF.

This chain links TRBV5-4 with TRBJ1-1; no clear D. Germline V gene sequence: CDR1 SGHNT, CDR2 YYREEE (reference sequence). CDR3 length: 16 residues. V was shortened by 4 bases and J by 1 base, with 17 bases between the two germline ends. The DNA for the CDR3 is TGTGCCAGCAGCCGCAACGGCTTGATTGGGAACACTGAAGCTTTCTTT. Protein: CASSRNGLIGNTEAFF.

This chain uses TRBV5-1 with TRBJ2-2; a weak D match, TRBD2 (5 bases). From germline, CDR1 is SGHRS and CDR2 YFSETQ. The germline V and J ends were trimmed by 0 bases and 7 bases, with 16 bases remaining between them. The CDR3 runs to 16 residues. Here the CDR3 reads CASSLARTVRSGELFF. CDR3 sequence (DNA): TGCGCCAGCAGCTTGGCAAGGACTGTTCGTAGCGGGGAGCTGTTTTTT.

This rearrangement joins TRBV6-5 to TRBJ2-7, with TRBD2 matching over 7 bases. The CDR3 covers 12 residues. The trim removed 6 bases at V and 6 bases at J, leaving 5 bases unmatched. Germline assignment: CDR1 MNHEY and CDR2 SVGAGI. CDR3 nucleotide sequence: TGTGCCAGCAGACAACTAGCGACCGAGCAGTACTTC. This encodes CASRQLATEQYF.

This clone turned up a few times. The chain uses TRBV15 and TRBJ1-5; tentative D call: TRBD1 (5 bases). The CDR3 totals 12 residues. Trimming removed 8 bases from V and 7 bases from J, with 12 bases in between. Germline V gives CDR1 LNHNV, CDR2 YYDKDF (reference sequence). CDR3 sequence reads: CATGVGEQPQHF. The CDR3 DNA follows: TGTGCCACCGGAGTAGGGGAGCAGCCCCAGCATTTT.

The V and J genes are TRBV6-6 and TRBJ1-1, with D possibly matching TRBD1 (5 bases). The CDR3 consists of 14 residues. V was clipped by 4 bases and J by 7 bases, with 16 bases between them. Germline V CDR1 and CDR2: MNHNY, SVGAGI (reference sequence). Written as DNA, the CDR3 is TGTGCCAGCAGTTCCGGGGGATTTAAGAATGAAGCTTTCTTT. The encoded protein is CASSSGGFKNEAFF.

The chain joins TRBV19 to TRBJ1-5; TRBD1 aligns across 8 bases. J was trimmed by 2 bases and V by 5 bases; bases with no gene match: 2. This CDR3 contains 14 residues. The germline V gene has CDR1 LNHDA and CDR2 SQIVND (reference sequence). CDR3 DNA sequence: TGTGCCAGTAGTTTACAGGGGGGCAATCAGCCCCAGCATTTT. This gives the protein CASSLQGGNQPQHF.

This rearrangement joins TRBV2 to TRBJ1-1; weak D call: TRBD1 (6 bases). Germline V gives CDR1 SNHLY, CDR2 FYNNEI. The CDR3 has 13 amino acids. The germline V and J ends were trimmed by 5 bases and 2 bases, with 9 bases remaining between them. Here the CDR3 reads CASSPTGNTEAFF. As DNA, the CDR3 is TGTGCCAGCAGTCCGACAGGAAACACTGAAGCTTTCTTT.

The V call is TRBV6-6, the J call TRBJ2-2; D gene unclear. The germline V and J ends were trimmed by 4 bases and 9 bases, with 18 bases remaining between them. The germline gives CDR1 MNHNY, CDR2 SVGAGI (reference sequence). CDR3 size: 15 residues. The CDR3 DNA reads TGTGCCAGCAGTTCTCCGGAGTTTTCTGTCCGGGAGCTGTTTTTT. Its translation is CASSSPEFSVRELFF.

The rearrangement joins TRBV7-8 to TRBJ1-2; 9 bases agree with TRBD1. The V gene end was trimmed by 5 bases and the J gene end by 12 bases; junction bases not matched to a gene: 7. Germline-derived CDR1 and CDR2 are SGHVS and FQNEAQ. There are 12 residues in the CDR3. The CDR3 DNA is TGTGCCAGCAGCCGGGACAGGGAGGTCAACACCTTC. Protein sequence: CASSRDREVNTF.

The genes are TRBV7-9 and TRBJ2-1; D possibly corresponds to TRBD2 (5 bases). Germline V gene sequence: CDR1 SEHNR, CDR2 FQNEAQ (reference sequence). Trimming left V 6 bases short and J 10 bases short, with 16 bases between. This CDR3 comprises 13 residues. The CDR3 is CASRPTSDREQFF. The CDR3 DNA is TGTGCCAGCAGGCCAACTAGTGATCGCGAGCAGTTCTTC.

The chain joins TRBV2 to TRBJ1-6; 8 bases are a match to TRBD1. This CDR3 comprises 16 residues. V lost 5 bases to trimming and J lost 7 bases; unmatched junction nucleotides: 10. Germline V gene sequence: CDR1 SNHLY, CDR2 FYNNEI. The CDR3 is CASSYPQGAQNSPLHF. The CDR3 region has the DNA TGTGCCAGCAGTTACCCTCAGGGGGCTCAGAATTCACCCCTCCACTTT.

The chain couples TRBV18 to TRBJ2-3; D gene ambiguous. The CDR3 loop spans 14 amino acids. Between the trimmed V and J ends, which lost 2 bases and 2 bases, there was a span of 8 bases. The germline V gene has CDR1 KGHSH and CDR2 LQKENI. CDR3 sequence (DNA): TGTGCCAGCTCACCAGGCAGTTACACAGATACGCAGTATTTT. Protein product: CASSPGSYTDTQYF. Combining the CDR3 with reference TRBV18 and TRBJ2-3 gives the whole variable domain NAGVMQNPRHLVRRRGQEARLRCSPMKGHSHVYWYRQLPEEGLKFMVYLQKENIIDESGMPKERFSAEFPKEGPSILRIQQVVRGDSAAYFCASSPGSYTDTQYFGPGTRLTVL.

This chain connects TRBV7-9 to TRBJ2-1, with TRBD2 identical over 11 bases. The V segment lost 3 bases and the J segment 0 bases; nucleotides outside the gene matches: 4. The germline V gene has CDR1 SEHNR and CDR2 FQNEAQ (reference sequence). The CDR3 length is 17 residues. The CDR3 nucleotides read TGTGCCAGCAGCTTCGCTAGCGGGGGGAGCTCCTACAATGAGCAGTTCTTC. It is translated as CASSFASGGSSYNEQFF.

The count of this clone is one. The chain employs TRBV28 and TRBJ1-1, with 8 bases aligning to TRBD1. In germline, CDR1 is MDHEN, CDR2 SYDVKM. V lost 6 bases, J lost 0 bases, and 9 bases stayed unmatched. The CDR3 has 16 residues. The CDR3 bases are TGTGCCAGCAGCTCACCAGGACAGGGTCTGAACACTGAAGCTTTCTTT. Protein sequence: CASSSPGQGLNTEAFF.

The chain employs TRBV19 and TRBJ1-5, with D perhaps matching TRBD1 (5 bases). Trimming took 10 bases from V and 3 from J, leaving 16 bases between them. Germline V lookup: CDR1 LNHDA, CDR2 SQIVND (reference sequence). The CDR3 sequence is 14 residues long. The CDR3 DNA is TGTGCCACCCAGTGGGACGGAGACAATCAGCCCCAGCATTTT. As protein: CATQWDGDNQPQHF.

The rearrangement uses TRBV7-9 and TRBJ1-2; possible D gene TRBD1, 6 bases. The CDR3 runs 16 residues. Germline V gene lookup returns CDR1 SEHNR and CDR2 FQNEAQ (reference sequence). The ends were cut back, 5 bases at V and 7 bases at J, with 23 bases in the middle. CDR3 in DNA: TGTGCCAGCAGCACCACCTCGGGGGCAGGGTATGGTGGCTACACCTTC. This sequence encodes CASSTTSGAGYGGYTF.

The gene calls are TRBV9 and TRBJ2-4; TRBD1 is a possible D gene (7 bases). Trimming pared 0 bases from V and 0 bases from J, leaving 10 bases between. The CDR3 runs to 16 residues. Germline-derived CDR1 and CDR2 are SGDLS and YYNGEE. CDR3 DNA: TGTGCCAGCAGCGTAGCGGAGGGGGCAGCCAAAAACATTCAGTACTTC. Translated, it gives CASSVAEGAAKNIQYF.

This chain links TRBV11-2 with TRBJ2-7, with 8 positions matching TRBD2. Germline V gives CDR1 SGHAT, CDR2 FQNNGV. V trimming: 5 bases; J trimming: 6 bases; junction bases outside the gene matches: 9. This CDR3 region has 14 residues. Here the CDR3 DNA reads TGTGCCAGCAGCGGCCTCGGGAGGGACGCCGAGCAGTACTTC. It specifies CASSGLGRDAEQYF.

This sequence joins TRBV5-1 and TRBJ1-2; D not resolved. Germline V gives CDR1 SGHRS, CDR2 YFSETQ. The CDR3 loop spans 12 amino acids. The V gene lost 4 bases and the J gene lost 2 bases, with 6 bases spanning the gap. In nucleotides, the CDR3 is TGCGCCAGCAGCCCCCAGAACTATGGCTACACCTTC. Protein sequence: CASSPQNYGYTF.